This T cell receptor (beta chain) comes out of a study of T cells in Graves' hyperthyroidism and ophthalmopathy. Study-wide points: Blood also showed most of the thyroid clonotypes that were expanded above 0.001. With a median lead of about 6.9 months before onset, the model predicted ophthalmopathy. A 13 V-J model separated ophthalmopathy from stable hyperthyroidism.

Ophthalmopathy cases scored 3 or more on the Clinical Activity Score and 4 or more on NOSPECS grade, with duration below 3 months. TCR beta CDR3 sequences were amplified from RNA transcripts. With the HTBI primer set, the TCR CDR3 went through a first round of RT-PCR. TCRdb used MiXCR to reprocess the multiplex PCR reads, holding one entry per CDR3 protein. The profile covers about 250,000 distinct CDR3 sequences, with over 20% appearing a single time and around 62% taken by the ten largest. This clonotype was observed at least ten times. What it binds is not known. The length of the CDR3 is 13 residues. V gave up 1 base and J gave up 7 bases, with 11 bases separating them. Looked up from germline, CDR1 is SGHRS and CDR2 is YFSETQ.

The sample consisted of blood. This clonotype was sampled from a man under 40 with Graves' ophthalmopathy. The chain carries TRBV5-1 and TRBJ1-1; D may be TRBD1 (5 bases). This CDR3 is CASSLFIRDEAFF. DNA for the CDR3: TGCGCCAGCAGCTTGTTTATCAGGGATGAAGCTTTCTTT.